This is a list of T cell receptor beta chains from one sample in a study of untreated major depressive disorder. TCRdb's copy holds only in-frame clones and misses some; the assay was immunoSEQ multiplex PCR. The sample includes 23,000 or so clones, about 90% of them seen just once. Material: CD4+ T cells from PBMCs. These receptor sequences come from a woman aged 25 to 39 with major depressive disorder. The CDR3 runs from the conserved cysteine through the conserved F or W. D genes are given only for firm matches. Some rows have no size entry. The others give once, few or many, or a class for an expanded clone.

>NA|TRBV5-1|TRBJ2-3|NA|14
TGCGCCAGCAGCCTAGGCTCATTCACAGATACGCAGTATTTT
CASSLGSFTDTQYF
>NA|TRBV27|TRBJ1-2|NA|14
TGTGCCAGCAGTTTGTTCGGTAGTTGGGTTGGCTACACCTTC
CASSLFGSWVGYTF
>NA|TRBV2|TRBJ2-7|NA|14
TGTGCCAGCATCGATGCGGTTGGGTCCTACGAGCAGTACTTC
CASIDAVGSYEQYF
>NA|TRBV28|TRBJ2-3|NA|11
TGTGCCAGCAGTTACACAGATACGCAGTATTTT
CASSYTDTQYF
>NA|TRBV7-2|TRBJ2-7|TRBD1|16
TGTGCCAGCAGCTTAGGGCTCCGGGACAGAGGATCCGAGCAGTACTTC
CASSLGLRDRGSEQYF
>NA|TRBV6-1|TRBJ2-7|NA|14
TGTGCCAGCAGTGACGGGATTCACTCTACGAAGCAGTACTTC
CASSDGIHSTKQYF
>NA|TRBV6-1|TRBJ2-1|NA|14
TGTGCCAGCAGTGAAAAGGGGGAGGTAAATGAGCAGTTCTTC
CASSEKGEVNEQFF
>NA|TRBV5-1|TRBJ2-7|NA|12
TGCGCCAGCAGCTTGGTAGGATACGAGCAGTACTTC
CASSLVGYEQYF
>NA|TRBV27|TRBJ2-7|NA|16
TGTGCCAGCAGTTTCCTCCGGACAGCCTCCTACTACGAGCAGTACTTC
CASSFLRTASYYEQYF
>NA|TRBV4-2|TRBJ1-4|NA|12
TGTGCCAGCAGCCAGCTAGGGGAAAAACTGTTTTTT
CASSQLGEKLFF
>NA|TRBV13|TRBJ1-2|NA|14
TGTGCCAGCAGCTTAGGCGGAGGGAACTATGGCTACACCTTC
CASSLGGGNYGYTF
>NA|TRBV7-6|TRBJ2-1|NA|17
TGTGCCAGCAGCTTAGTGGCCGGGACGGCTTCCTACAATGAGCAGTTCTTC
CASSLVAGTASYNEQFF
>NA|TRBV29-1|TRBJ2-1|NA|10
TGCAGCGTTGAGGAGAGTGAGCAGTTCTTC
CSVEESEQFF
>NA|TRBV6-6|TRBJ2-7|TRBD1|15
TGTGCCAGCAGAAGAGACAGGGAATTATCCTACGAGCAGTACTTC
CASRRDRELSYEQYF
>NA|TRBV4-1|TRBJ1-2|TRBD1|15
TGCGCCAGCAGCTCGACCAGGGGGCAGGGCTATGGCTACACCTTC
CASSSTRGQGYGYTF
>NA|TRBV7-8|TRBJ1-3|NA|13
TGTGCCAGCAGCCTGGATACACGAAACACCATATATTTT
CASSLDTRNTIYF
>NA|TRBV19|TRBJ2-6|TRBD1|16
TGTGCCAGTAGCCCCGGACAGGCCTCTGGGGCCAACGTCCTGACTTTC
CASSPGQASGANVLTF
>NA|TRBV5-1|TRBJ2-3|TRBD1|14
TGCGCCAGCAGCTGGACCGACAGGGGAGATACGCAGTATTTT
CASSWTDRGDTQYF
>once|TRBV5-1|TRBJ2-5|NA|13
TGCGCCAGCAGCTTGGACTTCCTGGAGACCCAGTACTTC
CASSLDFLETQYF
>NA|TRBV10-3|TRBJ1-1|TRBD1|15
TGTGCCGCCATGGACAGGAGAATCGGTGGCACTGAAGCTTTCTTT
CAAMDRRIGGTEAFF
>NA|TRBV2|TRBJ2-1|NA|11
TGTGCCAGCAATAGGTGGAATGAGCAGTTCTTC
CASNRWNEQFF
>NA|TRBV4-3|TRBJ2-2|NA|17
TGCGCCAGCAGCCAAGATCGGGCTCAAACGAACACCGGGGAGCTGTTTTTT
CASSQDRAQTNTGELFF
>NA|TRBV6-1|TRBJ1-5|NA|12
TGTGCCAGCAGTGAACTATATCAGCCCCAGCATTTT
CASSELYQPQHF
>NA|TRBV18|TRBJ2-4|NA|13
TGTGCCAGCTCACCCGACACCAAAAACATTCAGTACTTC
CASSPDTKNIQYF
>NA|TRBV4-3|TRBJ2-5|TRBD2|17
TGCGCCAGCAGCCAATTTCTTGGCGGGAGGGGAGGCGAGACCCAGTACTTC
CASSQFLGGRGGETQYF
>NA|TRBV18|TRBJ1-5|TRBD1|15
TGTGCCAGCTCGGGGGACAGGGCCCGCAATCAGCCCCAGCATTTT
CASSGDRARNQPQHF
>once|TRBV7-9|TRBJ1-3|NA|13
TGTGCCAGCAGCTTAGTAGGAGGAAACACCATATATTTT
CASSLVGGNTIYF
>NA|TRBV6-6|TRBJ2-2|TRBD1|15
TGTGCCAGCAGGAGGGACAGGGGCAACACCGGGGAGCTGTTTTTT
CASRRDRGNTGELFF
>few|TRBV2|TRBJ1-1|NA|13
TGTGCCAGCAGTGACAGGGTAAACACTGAAGCTTTCTTT
CASSDRVNTEAFF
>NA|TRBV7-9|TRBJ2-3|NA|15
TGTGCCAGCAGCTTTTTTCGGGTTCCAGGAGATACGCAGTATTTT
CASSFFRVPGDTQYF
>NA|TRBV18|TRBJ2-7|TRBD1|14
TGTGCCAGCTCGCTTCGGGGACAGAGCTACGAGCAGTACTTC
CASSLRGQSYEQYF
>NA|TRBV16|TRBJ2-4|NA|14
TGTGCCAGCAGCCAATGGGCGGCAGGGAACATTCAGTACTTC
CASSQWAAGNIQYF
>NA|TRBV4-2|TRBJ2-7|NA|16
TGTGCCAGCAGCCAAGAAGTAGGCGCAACAGCCTACGAGCAGTACTTC
CASSQEVGATAYEQYF
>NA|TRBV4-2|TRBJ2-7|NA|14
TGTGCCAGCAGCCAAGTTAGGGACACCTACGAGCAGTACTTC
CASSQVRDTYEQYF
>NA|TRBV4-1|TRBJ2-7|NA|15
TGCGCCAGCAGCCAAGAAGGGATGGGGTTTTACGAGCAGTACTTC
CASSQEGMGFYEQYF
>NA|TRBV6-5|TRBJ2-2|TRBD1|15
TGTGCCAGCAGTTACTCGAGGCAGGGGGCCGGGGAGCTGTTTTTT
CASSYSRQGAGELFF
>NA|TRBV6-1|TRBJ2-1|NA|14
TGTGCCGTAAAACGGGAAGGGGGATACAATGAGCAGTTCTTC
CAVKREGGYNEQFF
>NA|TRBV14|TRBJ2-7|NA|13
TGTGCCAGCAGCCAAGAAGGGGCGAGGGAGCAGTACTTC
CASSQEGAREQYF
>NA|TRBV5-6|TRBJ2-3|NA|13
TGTGCCAGCAGCTTGGGACTGTCGGATACGCAGTATTTT
CASSLGLSDTQYF
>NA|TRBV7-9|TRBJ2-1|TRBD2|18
TGTGCCAGCAGCTTAGGTAGCGGGGGGGCCGGGTCCTACAATGAGCAGTTCTTC
CASSLGSGGAGSYNEQFF
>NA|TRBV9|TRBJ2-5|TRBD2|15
TGTGCCAGCAGCGAGCCCCAGGGAGGGCAAGAGACCCAGTACTTC
CASSEPQGGQETQYF
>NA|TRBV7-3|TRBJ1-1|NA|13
TGTGCCAGCAGCCGCGACCGGAACACTGAAGCTTTCTTT
CASSRDRNTEAFF
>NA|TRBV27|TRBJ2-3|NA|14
TGTGCCAGCAGTTTCCTTCTCGGCACAGATACGCAGTATTTT
CASSFLLGTDTQYF
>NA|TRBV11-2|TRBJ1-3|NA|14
TGTGCCAGCAGCTTAGCGTCAGGGGGAAACACCATATATTTT
CASSLASGGNTIYF
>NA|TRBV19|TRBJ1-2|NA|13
TGTGCCAGTGATGACCGCCGTAACTATGGCTACACCTTC
CASDDRRNYGYTF
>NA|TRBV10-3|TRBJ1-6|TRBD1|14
TGTGCCATCAGTCAGGGGGTTCTGAGGTCACCCCTCCACTTT
CAISQGVLRSPLHF
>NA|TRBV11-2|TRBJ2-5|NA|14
TGTGCCAGCAGCCTGGGGACGGTCCAAGAGACCCAGTACTTC
CASSLGTVQETQYF
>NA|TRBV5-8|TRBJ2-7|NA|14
TGTGCCAGCAGGCTGGCCGGGGGATTCTACGAGCAGTACTTC
CASRLAGGFYEQYF
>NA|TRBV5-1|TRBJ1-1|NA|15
TGCGCCAGCAGCTTGGCCGGCAGGGTAGCGGGTGAAGCTTTCTTT
CASSLAGRVAGEAFF
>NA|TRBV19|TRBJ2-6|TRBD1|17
TGTGCCAGTAGTCCAGGGGGACGGTTCTCTGGGGCCAACGTCCTGACTTTC
CASSPGGRFSGANVLTF
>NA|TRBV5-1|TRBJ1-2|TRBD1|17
TGCGCCAGCAGCTTGGCTTCTAGGACAGGGGGCACCTATGGCTACACCTTC
CASSLASRTGGTYGYTF
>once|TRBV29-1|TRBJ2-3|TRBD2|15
TGCAGCGTGACCACAAGCGGGAGCTTCACAGATACGCAGTATTTT
CSVTTSGSFTDTQYF
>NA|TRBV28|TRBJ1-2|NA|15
TGTGCCAGCAGTTTATATGGCAGGGGTTCTCATGGCTACACCTTC
CASSLYGRGSHGYTF
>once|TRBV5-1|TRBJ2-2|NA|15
TGCGCCAGCAGCTTGGAGGGAGCAGTTACCGGGGAGCTGTTTTTT
CASSLEGAVTGELFF
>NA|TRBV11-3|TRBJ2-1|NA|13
TGTGCCAGCAGCTTAAACCTACAAGGTGAGCAGTTCTTC
CASSLNLQGEQFF
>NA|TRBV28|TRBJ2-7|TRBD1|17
TGTGCCAGCAGTGGGCGCGACAGGGGCCCCAGCCAAGACGAGCAGTACTTC
CASSGRDRGPSQDEQYF
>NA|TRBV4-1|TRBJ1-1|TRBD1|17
TGCGCCAGCAGCCCAGGAATAACAGGGGTGAGGCGCACTGAAGCTTTCTTT
CASSPGITGVRRTEAFF
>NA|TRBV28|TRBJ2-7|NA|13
TGTGCCAGCAGTCTCACAGTAGGAAGGGAGCAGTACTTC
CASSLTVGREQYF
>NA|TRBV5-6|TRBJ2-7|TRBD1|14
TGTGCCAGCAGCTTTGACAGGGGCGTGGGGGAGCAGTACTTC
CASSFDRGVGEQYF
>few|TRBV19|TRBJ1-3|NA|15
TGTGCCAGTAGTATTGAAGGCAGGGTGAAAGGAACCATATATTTT
CASSIEGRVKGTIYF